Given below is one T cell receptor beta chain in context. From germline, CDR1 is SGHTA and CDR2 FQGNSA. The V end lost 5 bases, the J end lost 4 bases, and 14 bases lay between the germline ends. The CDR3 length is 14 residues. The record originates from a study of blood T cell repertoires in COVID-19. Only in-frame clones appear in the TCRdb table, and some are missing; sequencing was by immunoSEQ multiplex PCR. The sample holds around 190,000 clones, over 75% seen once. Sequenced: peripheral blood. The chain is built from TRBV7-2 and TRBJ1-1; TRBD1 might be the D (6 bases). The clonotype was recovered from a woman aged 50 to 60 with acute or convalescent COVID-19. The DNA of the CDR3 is TGTGCCAGCAGCCAGGGACAAGGCTCCACTGAAGCTTTCTTT. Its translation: CASSQGQGSTEAFF.